What follows are 22 T cell receptor beta chains derived from one specimen sequenced in a study of T cells in narcolepsy listed by TCRdb under 2018. The library was produced with the immunoSEQ multiplex PCR assay. TCRdb took this table from immuneACCESS and kept in-frame rearrangements with V and J called. Such tables lack part of the clones; where checked against another copy, unresolved V genes explain under half of the gap, and the rest is unexplained. This sample lists 25,000 to 30,000 clones; 87% were detected once. Approximately 1% of the sample is in the top ten clones. Sequenced: memory (CD45RA-) CD4+ T cells from blood. This specimen's cell subset or site label, interpreted: memory T cells sorted ex vivo from peripheral blood. Receptors were obtained from a human donor in good health.

This sequence joins TRBV19 and TRBJ2-7; D is possibly TRBD1 (7 bases). Trimming stripped 7 bases from V and 0 bases from J, with 16 bases between. Germline CDR1 and CDR2: LNHDA and SQIVND (reference sequence). The CDR3 sequence is 15 residues long. In nucleotides, the CDR3 is TGTGCCAGTACCTTGAGGGGGGACAGCTCCTACGAGCAGTACTTC. This translates into CASTLRGDSSYEQYF. The full variable domain, rest sourced from reference TRBV19 and TRBJ2-7, is DGGITQSPKYLFRKEGQNVTLSCEQNLNHDAMYWYRQDPGQGLRLIYYSQIVNDFQKGDIAEGYSVSREKKESFPLTVTSAQKNPTAFYLCASTLRGDSSYEQYFGPGTRLTVT.

The chain is built from TRBV5-4 and TRBJ2-5, with D maybe TRBD1 (6 bases). Germline CDR1 and CDR2: SGHNT and YYREEE (reference sequence). The CDR3 has 14 residues. The V gene lost 2 bases and the J gene lost 4 bases, with 12 bases spanning the gap. CDR3 DNA: TGTGCCAGCAGCTTAGAGGCAGGGGTAGAGACCCAGTACTTC. It codes for CASSLEAGVETQYF.

The V call is TRBV5-8, the J call TRBJ2-5; no firm D call. Germline assignment: CDR1 SGHTS and CDR2 YDEGEE. CDR3 size: 13 residues. V was cut by 6 bases and J by 5 bases, with 14 bases left in between. The CDR3 region has the DNA TGTGCCAGCAACTTCAACGACGGGGAGACCCAGTACTTC. Protein sequence: CASNFNDGETQYF.

The chain carries TRBV30 and TRBJ1-2; maybe TRBD1 (6 bases). V was pared by 0 bases and J by 4 bases, with 21 bases between. CDR1 is GTSNPN, CDR2 SVGIG, per germline (reference sequence). CDR3 length: 17 amino acids. CDR3 sequence (DNA): TGTGCCTGGAGTGTTAGAGGGGCAGGGGTCAGGAGCTATGGCTACACCTTC. Amino acids: CAWSVRGAGVRSYGYTF.

The chain is built from TRBV28 and TRBJ1-5, with D tentatively TRBD1 (5 bases). Trimming pared 5 bases from V and 9 bases from J, leaving 20 bases between. From germline, CDR1 is MDHEN and CDR2 SYDVKM. The CDR3 is 15 residues long. The CDR3: CASSPLIQIQGPQHF. CDR3 nucleotide sequence: TGTGCCAGCAGTCCCCTTATACAGATCCAGGGGCCCCAGCATTTT.

The chain uses TRBV5-1 and TRBJ1-5, with D perhaps TRBD1 (6 bases). The V end lost 3 bases, the J end lost 5 bases, and 12 bases lay between the germline ends. Germline loops: CDR1 SGHRS, CDR2 YFSETQ. The length of the CDR3 is 14 residues. CDR3: CASSWDNLDQPQHF. As DNA, the CDR3 is TGCGCCAGCAGCTGGGACAATTTAGATCAGCCCCAGCATTTT.

The chain links TRBV9 to TRBJ1-1, with 8 bases that match TRBD1. This CDR3 has 15 residues. The germline V gene encodes CDR1 SGDLS and CDR2 YYNGEE. Germline trimming cut 3 bases from V and 2 bases from J; bases unmatched to any gene: 6. The CDR3 DNA follows: TGTGCCAGCAGCGCGACAGGGGTTAGCAACACTGAAGCTTTCTTT. Protein: CASSATGVSNTEAFF.

The chain links TRBV5-1 to TRBJ1-1; D may be TRBD1 (6 bases). Germline CDR1 and CDR2: SGHRS and YFSETQ. V lost 0 bases, J lost 1 base, and 13 bases lay in between. CDR3 length equals 16 residues. CDR3 sequence: CASSLDNRVGNTEAFF. The CDR3 DNA sequence: TGCGCCAGCAGCTTGGACAACAGGGTGGGGAACACTGAAGCTTTCTTT.

This clone was recorded only once. In DNA, the CDR3 is TGTGCCAGTAGTATAGGCTCGGGTCAGTTCTTC. It specifies CASSIGSGQFF. The rearrangement joins TRBV19 to TRBJ2-1; no clear D. This CDR3 spans 11 amino acids. The ends were cut back, 1 base at V and 13 bases at J, with 8 bases in the middle. Germline CDR1 is LNHDA and CDR2 is SQIVND (reference sequence).

This clone has more than one count but fewer than ten. This rearrangement joins TRBV6-9 to TRBJ1-6, with D perhaps TRBD1 (6 bases). Germline lookup yields CDR1 MNHGY and CDR2 SVAAGI. Trimming shortened V by 6 bases and J by 10 bases, and 13 bases separated the two germline ends. The CDR3 has 13 residues. The CDR3 loop reads CASRTVQGSPLHF. The DNA of the CDR3 is TGTGCCAGCAGGACCGTACAGGGCTCACCCCTCCACTTT.

J is TRBJ1-1 and V is TRBV18; D unclear. The germline gives CDR1 KGHSH, CDR2 LQKENI. The CDR3 covers 14 residues. Between the trimmed V and J ends, which lost 3 bases and 2 bases, there was a span of 10 bases. The DNA for the CDR3 is TGTGCCAGCTCACCCTTCCGCGAAAACACTGAAGCTTTCTTT. This encodes CASSPFRENTEAFF.

V usage is TRBV7-3 and J usage is TRBJ1-3; the D is unclear. Trimming took off 1 base at V and 4 bases at J, with 5 bases between the two ends. Per germline, CDR1 SGHTA and CDR2 FQGTGA. The CDR3 totals 13 residues. The CDR3 sequence is CASSLKPGNTIYF. DNA of the CDR3: TGTGCCAGCAGCTTAAAACCAGGAAACACCATATATTTT.

V usage is TRBV6-1 and J usage is TRBJ2-7; 8 bases fit TRBD2. CDR3 length: 13 amino acids. V trimming: 4 bases; J trimming: 4 bases; junction bases outside the gene matches: 3. CDR1 MNHNS and CDR2 SASEGT come from the germline V gene. The chain's CDR3 is CASSAGTRYEQYF. In DNA form, the CDR3 reads TGTGCCAGCAGTGCCGGGACTAGATACGAGCAGTACTTC.

The chain has TRBV7-2 and TRBJ2-2, with no clear D. Trimming pared 3 bases from V and 4 bases from J, leaving 9 bases between. This CDR3 region has 14 residues. Per germline, CDR1 SGHTA and CDR2 FQGNSA. The CDR3 nucleotides are TGTGCCAGCAGCTTTCGTCTCACCACCGGGGAGCTGTTTTTT. This sequence encodes CASSFRLTTGELFF.

This clone was recorded only once. The gene calls are TRBV7-9 and TRBJ1-1, with D maybe TRBD1 (6 bases). The CDR3 loop spans 14 amino acids. Germline values: CDR1 SEHNR, CDR2 FQNEAQ (reference sequence). The V end lost 1 base, the J end lost 7 bases, and 13 bases lay between the germline ends. The CDR3 bases are TGTGCCAGCAGCTTAGTGTCAGGGGTTGGTGAAGCTTTCTTT. It is translated as CASSLVSGVGEAFF.

The chain joins TRBV30 to TRBJ1-3; a weak D match, TRBD1 (6 bases). CDR1 and CDR2 (germline): GTSNPN, SVGIG (reference sequence). The CDR3 runs to 14 residues. Between the trimmed V and J ends, which lost 5 bases and 4 bases, there was a span of 15 bases. The CDR3 nucleotides read TGTGCCTGGCGGGACATCCCCAGCGGAAACACCATATATTTT. This gives the protein CAWRDIPSGNTIYF.

The genes are TRBV28 and TRBJ1-5; 7 bases are shared with TRBD1. The V gene's germline CDR1 is MDHEN and CDR2 SYDVKM. The CDR3 runs 13 residues. V dropped 11 bases and J dropped 6; count of bases not matched to a gene: 10. CDR3 bases: TGTGCCGGCCGGCAGGGGGGAAGTCAGCCCCAGCATTTT. As protein: CAGRQGGSQPQHF.

Concerning this clone itself: The junction departs from the called germline gene at one end, perhaps through a read error. The rearrangement uses TRBV6-8 and TRBJ2-7; no clear D gene. The germline V gene has CDR1 MNHGY and CDR2 SAAAGT. The CDR3 spans 14 residues. The CDR3 region is CATRTDWFSDEQYF. As DNA, the CDR3 is TGTGCCACCCGCACCGACTGGTTCTCCGACGAGCAGTACTTC.

The V and J genes are TRBV7-1 and TRBJ1-1; a possible D gene is TRBD1 (5 bases). TRBV7-1 is classed as an ORF, of uncertain function. Trimming removed 4 bases at V and 0 bases at J, with 15 bases between. The CDR3 sequence is 16 residues long. The DNA of the CDR3 is TGTGCCAGCAGCTTAGATGTCAGGGCCATGAACACTGAAGCTTTCTTT. Protein sequence: CASSLDVRAMNTEAFF.

This sequence joins TRBV18 and TRBJ2-1, with D tentatively TRBD1 or TRBD2 (5 bases each). This CDR3 contains 16 residues. Germline assignment: CDR1 KGHSH and CDR2 LQKENI. V dropped 0 bases and J dropped 4 bases, with 13 bases sitting between them. This CDR3 reads CASSPPEGRGYNEQFF. CDR3 coding DNA: TGTGCCAGCTCACCACCCGAGGGGCGCGGTTACAATGAGCAGTTCTTC.

The V gene is TRBV7-3, the J gene TRBJ2-2, with D possibly being TRBD2 (6 bases). The CDR3 is 13 amino acids. V lost 4 bases to trimming and J lost 7 bases, with 10 bases between them. Germline V gene lookup returns CDR1 SGHTA and CDR2 FQGTGA. The CDR3 region is CASSSRRGGELFF. The CDR3 bases are TGTGCCAGCAGCTCCAGGAGGGGCGGGGAGCTGTTTTTT. Full variable domain (rest looked up from reference TRBV7-3 and TRBJ2-2): GAGVSQTPSNKVTEKGKYVELRCDPISGHTALYWYRQSLGQGPEFLIYFQGTGAADDSGLPNDRFFAVRPEGSVSTLKIQRTERGDSAVYLCASSSRRGGELFFGEGSRLTVL.

The rearrangement joins TRBV6-6 to TRBJ1-1; 12 bases agree with TRBD1. Germline CDR1 is MNHNY and CDR2 is SVGAGI (reference sequence). V was pared by 5 bases and J by 0 bases, with 4 bases of the junction left unmatched. This CDR3 has 16 amino acids. The CDR3 DNA sequence: TGTGCCAGCAGTCGGGGACAGGGGGCACTGAACACTGAAGCTTTCTTT. It specifies CASSRGQGALNTEAFF.